The count of the clone carrying this TCR beta chain is one. The sample originates from a study of PD-L1 blockade in urothelial cancer. Study summary: Atezolizumab at 1,200 mg intravenously every 3 weeks was started by patients in about 2014.

The time point: peripheral blood 6 weeks after treatment start. The assay was immunoSEQ multiplex PCR, and TCRdb's table has in-frame clones only and misses some. The table has around 45,000 clones, roughly four fifths seen once. Unmatched junction bases numbered 7, after V lost 4 bases and J lost 9 bases. The CDR3 runs 14 residues. CDR1 is SGHNT and CDR2 is YYREEE in the germline V gene (reference sequence). The sample was PBMCs, taken around atezolizumab (anti-PD-L1) treatment. The TCR was taken from a man in his 60s with urothelial cancer. The chain is built from TRBV5-4 and TRBJ1-6, with 7 nucleotides matching TRBD1. The CDR3 nucleotides read TGTGCCAGCAGCGGAGGACAGGATTCTTCACCCCTCCACTTT. Translating gives CASSGGQDSSPLHF. The entire variable domain, with the rest obtained from reference TRBV5-4 and TRBJ1-6, is as follows: ETGVTQSPTHLIKTRGQQVTLRCSSQSGHNTVSWYQQALGQGPQFIFQYYREEENGRGNFPPRFSGLQFPNYSSELNVNALELDDSALYLCASSGGQDSSPLHFGNGTRLTVT.